The 10 T cell receptor beta chains below all came from one sample that was sequenced in a study of shared clonotypes between healthy human individuals. It was CD45RO-negative cells, positively selected for CCR7, that made up naive CD8 cells, with terminally differentiated effector memory CD45RA+ cells excluded. The protocol was immunoSEQ multiplex PCR, while the TCRdb copy is restricted to in-frame clones and leaves out a portion. The profile covers roughly 890,000 clones, with 80% to 95% appearing a single time and about 24% taken by the ten largest. Material: naive CD8+ T cells sorted from blood. These TCRs come from a man aged 30-40 years in good health.

The chain joins TRBV6-5 to TRBJ2-7; 10 bases are a match to TRBD1. The CDR3 loop spans 15 amino acids. Germline CDR1 and CDR2: MNHEY and SVGAGI. Germline trimming cut 6 bases from V and 9 bases from J; bases unmatched to any gene: 14. CDR3 nucleotides: TGTGCCAGCAGCCCCTCCGGGACAGGGGTACGCGGGCAGTACTTC. It translates to CASSPSGTGVRGQYF.

This clone has only one observation. J is TRBJ1-5 and V is TRBV5-6, with 11 bases lining up with TRBD1. This CDR3 spans 13 amino acids. V lost 4 bases to trimming and J lost 7 bases; unmatched junction nucleotides: 1. Germline-derived CDR1 and CDR2 are SGHDT and YYEEEE. CDR3 protein: CASSGQGAQPQHF. The CDR3 region has the DNA TGTGCCAGCAGCGGACAGGGGGCGCAGCCCCAGCATTTT. Variable domain in full (rest from reference TRBV5-6 and TRBJ1-5): DAGVTQSPTHLIKTRGQQVTLRCSPKSGHDTVSWYQQALGQGPQFIFQYYEEEERQRGNFPDRFSGHQFPNYSSELNVNALLLGDSALYLCASSGQGAQPQHFGDGTRLSIL.

This chain connects TRBV27 to TRBJ1-5; D might be TRBD1 (6 bases). V was pared by 5 bases and J by 4 bases, with 15 bases between. This CDR3 is built from 15 residues. Germline V gene data show CDR1 as MNHEY and CDR2 as SMNVEV (reference sequence). Here the CDR3 reads CASSPWPGTNQPQHF. The CDR3 DNA reads TGTGCCAGCAGTCCTTGGCCTGGGACAAATCAGCCCCAGCATTTT.

Comment on this clone: This sample also contains other DNA sequences that code for the same CDR3. CDR3 DNA sequence: TGTGCCAGCAGCGTAGGGGACAGGGGTTACGAGCAGTACTTC. It codes for CASSVGDRGYEQYF. The rearrangement links TRBV9 to TRBJ2-7; TRBD1 agrees at 10 bases. This CDR3 contains 14 residues. Losses at the gene ends were 0 bases for V and 4 bases for J; bases not matched to a gene: 1. Germline CDR1 SGDLS, CDR2 YYNGEE.

The V call is TRBV9, the J call TRBJ1-1; D is unclear. Between the trimmed V and J ends, which lost 3 bases and 1 base, there was a span of 10 bases. CDR1 and CDR2 from the germline V gene are SGDLS and YYNGEE. The CDR3 consists of 14 residues. CDR3 DNA sequence: TGTGCCAGCAGCGAGCGCGCCGGGAACACTGAAGCTTTCTTT. As protein: CASSERAGNTEAFF.

Comment on this clone: The junction departs from the called germline gene at one end, perhaps through a read error. The chain uses TRBV28 and TRBJ1-4, with D maybe TRBD1 (5 bases). The length of the CDR3 is 15 residues. Germline V gene sequence: CDR1 MDHEN, CDR2 SYDVKM. CDR3 sequence: CASSPPGTPKEKLFF. CDR3 nucleotides: TGTGCCAGCAGCCCCCCCGGGACGCCTAAAGAAAAACTGTTTTTT.

In regard to this clone: The sample carries other DNA sequences with the same CDR3. The chain couples TRBV29-1 to TRBJ2-7; D may be TRBD1 (5 bases). This CDR3 comprises 12 residues. Trimming cost V 4 bases and J 0 bases, with 7 bases left between them. Germline V CDR1 and CDR2: SQVTM, ANQGSEA. For the CDR3, the DNA is TGCAGCGTTGCGGACAACTCCTACGAGCAGTACTTC. Protein sequence: CSVADNSYEQYF.

The chain uses TRBV9 and TRBJ2-1; 7 nucleotides match TRBD2. Trimming cost V 0 bases and J 4 bases; bases outside gene matches: 13. From germline, CDR1 is SGDLS and CDR2 YYNGEE. This CDR3 comprises 18 residues. The CDR3 sequence is CASSVAPGASGAYNEQFF. The CDR3 nucleotides read TGTGCCAGCAGCGTAGCGCCCGGGGCTAGCGGAGCATACAATGAGCAGTTCTTC. Full variable domain (rest looked up from reference TRBV9 and TRBJ2-1): DSGVTQTPKHLITATGQRVTLRCSPRSGDLSVYWYQQSLDQGLQFLIQYYNGEERAKGNILERFSAQQFPDLHSELNLSSLELGDSALYFCASSVAPGASGAYNEQFFGPGTRLTVL.

Remarks on this clone: This sample includes further DNA sequences coding for the same CDR3. The DNA of the CDR3 is TGCGCCAGCAGTTCGAACTACGAGCAGTACTTC. Protein sequence: CASSSNYEQYF. The chain uses TRBV5-1 and TRBJ2-7; no definite D call. CDR3 size: 11 residues. Between the trimmed V and J ends, which lost 5 bases and 3 bases, there was a span of 6 bases. Germline loops: CDR1 SGHRS, CDR2 YFSETQ.

V is TRBV7-2 and J is TRBJ2-7; D call uncertain. The V end lost 4 bases, the J end lost 3 bases, and 7 bases lay between the germline ends. Looked up from germline, CDR1 is SGHTA and CDR2 is FQGNSA. This CDR3 has 12 amino acids. The CDR3 sequence: CASSSRHYEQYF. The CDR3 DNA sequence: TGTGCCAGCAGCTCCCGCCACTACGAGCAGTACTTC.